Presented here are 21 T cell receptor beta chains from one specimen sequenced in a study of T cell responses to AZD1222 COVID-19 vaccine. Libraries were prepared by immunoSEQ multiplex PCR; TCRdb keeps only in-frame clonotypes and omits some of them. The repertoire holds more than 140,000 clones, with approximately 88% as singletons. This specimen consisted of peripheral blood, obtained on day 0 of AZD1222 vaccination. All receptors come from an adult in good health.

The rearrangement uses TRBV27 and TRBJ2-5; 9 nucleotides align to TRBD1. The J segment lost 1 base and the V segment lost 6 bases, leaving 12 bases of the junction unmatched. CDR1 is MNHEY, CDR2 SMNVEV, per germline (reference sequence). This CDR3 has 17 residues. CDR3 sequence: CASSPTGGRVGQETQYF. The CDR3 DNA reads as TGTGCCAGCAGCCCGACAGGGGGGCGCGTGGGCCAAGAGACCCAGTACTTC.

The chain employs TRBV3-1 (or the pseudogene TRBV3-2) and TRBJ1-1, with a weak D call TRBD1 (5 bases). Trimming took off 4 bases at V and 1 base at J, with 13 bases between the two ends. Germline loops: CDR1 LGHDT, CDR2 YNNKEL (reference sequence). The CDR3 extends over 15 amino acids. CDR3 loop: CASSLGQGTNTEAFF. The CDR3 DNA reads TGTGCCAGCAGCCTAGGCCAGGGTACGAACACTGAAGCTTTCTTT.

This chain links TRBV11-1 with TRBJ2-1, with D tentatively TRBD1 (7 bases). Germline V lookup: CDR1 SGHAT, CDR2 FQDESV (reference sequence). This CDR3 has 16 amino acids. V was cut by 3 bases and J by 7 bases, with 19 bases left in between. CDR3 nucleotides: TGTGCCAGCAGCTTTCGCGGGCAGGGGGGAGTGAATGAGCAGTTCTTC. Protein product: CASSFRGQGGVNEQFF.

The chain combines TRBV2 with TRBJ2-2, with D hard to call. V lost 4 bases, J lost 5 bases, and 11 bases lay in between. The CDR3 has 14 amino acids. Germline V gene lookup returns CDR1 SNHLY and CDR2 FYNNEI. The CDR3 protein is CASSVLPATGELFF. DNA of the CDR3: TGTGCCAGCAGTGTGCTTCCGGCGACCGGGGAGCTGTTTTTT.

CDR3 protein: CATLLGGQGEYQPQHF. The CDR3 DNA reads TGTGCCACCCTTCTCGGGGGACAGGGAGAATATCAGCCCCAGCATTTT. This chain links TRBV15 with TRBJ1-5; 9 bases fit TRBD1. The CDR3 spans 16 residues. J lost 5 bases, V lost 8 bases, and 13 bases had no gene match. Germline loops: CDR1 LNHNV, CDR2 YYDKDF (reference sequence).

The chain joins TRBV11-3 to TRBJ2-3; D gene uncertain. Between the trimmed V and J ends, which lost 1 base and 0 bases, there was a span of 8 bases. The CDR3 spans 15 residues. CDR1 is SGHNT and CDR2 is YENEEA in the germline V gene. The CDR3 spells CASSLGPRSTDTQYF. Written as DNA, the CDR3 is TGTGCCAGCAGCTTAGGGCCTAGAAGCACAGATACGCAGTATTTT. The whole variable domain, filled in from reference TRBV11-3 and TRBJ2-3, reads EAGVVQSPRYKIIEKKQPVAFWCNPISGHNTLYWYLQNLGQGPELLIRYENEEAVDDSQLPKDRFSAERLKGVDSTLKIQPAELGDSAVYLCASSLGPRSTDTQYFGPGTRLTVL.

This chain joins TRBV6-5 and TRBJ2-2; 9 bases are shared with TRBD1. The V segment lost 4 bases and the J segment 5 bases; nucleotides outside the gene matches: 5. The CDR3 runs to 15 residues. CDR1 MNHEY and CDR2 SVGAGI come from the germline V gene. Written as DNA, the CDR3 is TGTGCCAGCAGTTCGACAGGGGGTCCGACCGGGGAGCTGTTTTTT. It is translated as CASSSTGGPTGELFF.

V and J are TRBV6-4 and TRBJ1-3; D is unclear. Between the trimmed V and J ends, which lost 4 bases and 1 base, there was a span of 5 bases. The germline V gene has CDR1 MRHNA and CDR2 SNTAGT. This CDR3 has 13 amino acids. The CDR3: CASSGRSGNTIYF. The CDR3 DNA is TGTGCCAGCAGTGGCAGATCTGGAAACACCATATATTTT.

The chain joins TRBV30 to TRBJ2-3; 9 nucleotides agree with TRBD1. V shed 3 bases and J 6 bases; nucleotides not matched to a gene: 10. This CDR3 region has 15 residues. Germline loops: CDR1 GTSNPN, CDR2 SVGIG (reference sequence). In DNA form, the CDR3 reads TGTGCCTGGAGCCCATCCGGGACAGGGAGGGATACGCAGTATTTT. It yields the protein CAWSPSGTGRDTQYF.

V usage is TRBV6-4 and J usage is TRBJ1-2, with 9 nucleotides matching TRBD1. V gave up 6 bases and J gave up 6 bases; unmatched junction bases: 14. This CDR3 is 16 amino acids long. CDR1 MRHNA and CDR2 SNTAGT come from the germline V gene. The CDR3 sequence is CASSGDRTGVVDGYTF. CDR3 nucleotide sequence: TGTGCCAGCAGCGGGGACCGGACAGGGGTGGTAGATGGCTACACCTTC.

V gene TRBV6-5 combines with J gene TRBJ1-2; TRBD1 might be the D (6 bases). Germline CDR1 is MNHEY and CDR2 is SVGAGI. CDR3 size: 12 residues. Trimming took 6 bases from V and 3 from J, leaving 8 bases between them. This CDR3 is CASSNRDYGYTF. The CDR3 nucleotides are TGTGCCAGCAGCAACAGGGACTATGGCTACACCTTC.

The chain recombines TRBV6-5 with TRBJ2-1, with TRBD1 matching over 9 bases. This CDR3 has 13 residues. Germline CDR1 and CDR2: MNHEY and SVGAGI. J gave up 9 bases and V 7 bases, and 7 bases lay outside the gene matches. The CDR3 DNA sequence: TGTGCCAGCACTAAACAGGGGGCAGGTGAGCAGTTCTTC. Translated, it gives CASTKQGAGEQFF.

The CDR3: CASNLALAGARSNEQFF. CDR3 bases: TGTGCCAGCAACCTAGCCCTAGCGGGAGCTAGGAGCAATGAGCAGTTCTTC. The genes are TRBV28 and TRBJ2-1; 10 bases match TRBD2. The germline gives CDR1 MDHEN, CDR2 SYDVKM. The V segment lost 7 bases and the J segment 6 bases; nucleotides outside the gene matches: 15. This CDR3 contains 17 residues. The full variable domain, completed using reference TRBV28 and TRBJ2-1, is DVKVTQSSRYLVKRTGEKVFLECVQDMDHENMFWYRQDPGLGLRLIYFSYDVKMKEKGDIPEGYSVSREKKERFSLILESASTNQTSMYLCASNLALAGARSNEQFFGPGTRLTVL.

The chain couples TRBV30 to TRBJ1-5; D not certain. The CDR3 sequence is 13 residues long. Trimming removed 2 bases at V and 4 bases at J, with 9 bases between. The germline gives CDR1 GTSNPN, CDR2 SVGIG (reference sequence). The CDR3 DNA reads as TGTGCCTGGAGTATCGGAAGAAATCAGCCCCAGCATTTT. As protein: CAWSIGRNQPQHF.

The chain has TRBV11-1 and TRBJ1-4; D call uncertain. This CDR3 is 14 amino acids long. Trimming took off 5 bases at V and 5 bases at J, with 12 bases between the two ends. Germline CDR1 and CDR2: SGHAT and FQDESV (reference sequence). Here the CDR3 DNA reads TGTGCCAGCAGCCCGCGGACGGGGAATGAAAAACTGTTTTTT. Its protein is CASSPRTGNEKLFF.

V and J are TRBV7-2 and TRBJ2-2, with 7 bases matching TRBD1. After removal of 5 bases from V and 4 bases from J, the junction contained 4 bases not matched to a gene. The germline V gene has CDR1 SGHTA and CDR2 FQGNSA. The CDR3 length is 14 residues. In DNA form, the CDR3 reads TGTGCCAGCAGCCCGAACAGGGGCACCGGGGAGCTGTTTTTT. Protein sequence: CASSPNRGTGELFF.

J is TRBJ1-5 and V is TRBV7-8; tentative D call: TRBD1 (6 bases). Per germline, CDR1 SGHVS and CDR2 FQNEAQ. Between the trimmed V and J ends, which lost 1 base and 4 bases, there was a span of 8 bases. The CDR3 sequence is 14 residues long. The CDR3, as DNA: TGTGCCAGCAGCTTAGGACAGGTTAATCAGCCCCAGCATTTT. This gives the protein CASSLGQVNQPQHF. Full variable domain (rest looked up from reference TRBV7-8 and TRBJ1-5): GAGVSQSPRYKVAKRGQDVALRCDPISGHVSLFWYQQALGQGPEFLTYFQNEAQLDKSGLPSDRFFAERPEGSVSTLKIQRTQQEDSAVYLCASSLGQVNQPQHFGDGTRLSIL.

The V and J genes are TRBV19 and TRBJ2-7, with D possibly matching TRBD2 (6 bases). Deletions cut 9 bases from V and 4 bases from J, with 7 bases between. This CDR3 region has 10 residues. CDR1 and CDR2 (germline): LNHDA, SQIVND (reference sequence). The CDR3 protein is CASGGYEQYF. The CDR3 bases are TGTGCCAGCGGAGGGTACGAGCAGTACTTC.

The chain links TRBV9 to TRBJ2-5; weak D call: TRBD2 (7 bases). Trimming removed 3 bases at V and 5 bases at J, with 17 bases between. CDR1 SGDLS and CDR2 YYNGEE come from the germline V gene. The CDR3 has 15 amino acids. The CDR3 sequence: CASSAYGGGGETQYF. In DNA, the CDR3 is TGTGCCAGCAGCGCTTACGGCGGGGGCGGGGAGACCCAGTACTTC.

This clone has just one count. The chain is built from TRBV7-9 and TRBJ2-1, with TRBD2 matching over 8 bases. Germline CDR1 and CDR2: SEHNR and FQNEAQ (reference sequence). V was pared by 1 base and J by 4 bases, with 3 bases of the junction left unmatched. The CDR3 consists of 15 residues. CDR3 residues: CASSLGLAGYNEQFF. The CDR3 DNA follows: TGTGCCAGCAGCTTAGGTCTAGCGGGTTACAATGAGCAGTTCTTC.

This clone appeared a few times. The CDR3 DNA reads as TGTGCCAGCAGCAGGGGAAACGGAAACACCATATATTTT. Amino acids: CASSRGNGNTIYF. The rearrangement uses TRBV6-5 and TRBJ1-3; D is perhaps TRBD1 (6 bases). The length of the CDR3 is 13 residues. The germline CDR1 and CDR2 sequences are MNHEY and SVGAGI. V was cut by 6 bases and J by 4 bases, with 10 bases left in between.